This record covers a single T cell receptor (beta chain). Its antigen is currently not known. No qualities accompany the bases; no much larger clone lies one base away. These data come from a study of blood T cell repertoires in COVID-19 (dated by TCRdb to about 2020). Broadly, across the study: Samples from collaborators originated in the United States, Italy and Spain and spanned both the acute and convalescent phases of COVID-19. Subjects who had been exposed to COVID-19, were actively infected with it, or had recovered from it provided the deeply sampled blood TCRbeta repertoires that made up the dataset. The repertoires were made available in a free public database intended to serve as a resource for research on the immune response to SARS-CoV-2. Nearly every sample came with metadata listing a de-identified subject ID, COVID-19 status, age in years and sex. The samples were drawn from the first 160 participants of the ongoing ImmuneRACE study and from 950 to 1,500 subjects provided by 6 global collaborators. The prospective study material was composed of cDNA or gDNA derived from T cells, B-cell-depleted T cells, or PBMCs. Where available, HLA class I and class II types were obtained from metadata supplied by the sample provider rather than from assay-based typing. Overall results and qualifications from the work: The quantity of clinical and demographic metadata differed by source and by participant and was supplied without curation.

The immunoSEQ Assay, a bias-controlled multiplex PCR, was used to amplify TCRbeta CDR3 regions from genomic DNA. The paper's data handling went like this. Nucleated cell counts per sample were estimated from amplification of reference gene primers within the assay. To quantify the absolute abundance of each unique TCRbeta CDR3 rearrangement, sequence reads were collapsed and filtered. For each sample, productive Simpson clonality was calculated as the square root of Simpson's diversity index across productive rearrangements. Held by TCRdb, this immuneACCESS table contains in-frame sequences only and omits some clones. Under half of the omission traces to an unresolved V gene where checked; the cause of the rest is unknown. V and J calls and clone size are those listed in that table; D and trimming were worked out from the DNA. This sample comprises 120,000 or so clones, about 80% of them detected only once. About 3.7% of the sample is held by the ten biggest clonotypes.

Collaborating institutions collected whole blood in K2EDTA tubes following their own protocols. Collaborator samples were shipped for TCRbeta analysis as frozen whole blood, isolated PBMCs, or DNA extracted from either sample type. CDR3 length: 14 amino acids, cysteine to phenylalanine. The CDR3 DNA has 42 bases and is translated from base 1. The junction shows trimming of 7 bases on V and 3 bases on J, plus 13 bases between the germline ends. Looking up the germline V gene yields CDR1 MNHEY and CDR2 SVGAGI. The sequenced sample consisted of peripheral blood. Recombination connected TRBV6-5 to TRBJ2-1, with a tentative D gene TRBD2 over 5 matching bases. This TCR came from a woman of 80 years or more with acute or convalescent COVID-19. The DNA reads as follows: TGTGCCAGCAAGGACCGGGGAATCTACAATGAGCAGTTCTTC. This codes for CASKDRGIYNEQFF.